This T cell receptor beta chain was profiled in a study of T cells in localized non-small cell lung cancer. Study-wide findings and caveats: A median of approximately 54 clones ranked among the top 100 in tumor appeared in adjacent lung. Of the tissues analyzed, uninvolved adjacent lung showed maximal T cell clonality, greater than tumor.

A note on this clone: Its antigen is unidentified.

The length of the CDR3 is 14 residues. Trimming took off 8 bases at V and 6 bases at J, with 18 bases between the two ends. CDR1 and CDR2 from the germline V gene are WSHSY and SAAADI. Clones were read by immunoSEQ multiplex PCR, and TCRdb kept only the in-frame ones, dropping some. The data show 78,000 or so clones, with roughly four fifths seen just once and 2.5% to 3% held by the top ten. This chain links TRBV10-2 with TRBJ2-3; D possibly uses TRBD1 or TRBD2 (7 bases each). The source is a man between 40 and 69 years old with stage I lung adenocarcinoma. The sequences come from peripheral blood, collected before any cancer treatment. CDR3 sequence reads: CASLRQGGSDTQYF. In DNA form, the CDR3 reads TGCGCCAGCCTAAGACAGGGAGGGTCGGATACGCAGTATTTT.